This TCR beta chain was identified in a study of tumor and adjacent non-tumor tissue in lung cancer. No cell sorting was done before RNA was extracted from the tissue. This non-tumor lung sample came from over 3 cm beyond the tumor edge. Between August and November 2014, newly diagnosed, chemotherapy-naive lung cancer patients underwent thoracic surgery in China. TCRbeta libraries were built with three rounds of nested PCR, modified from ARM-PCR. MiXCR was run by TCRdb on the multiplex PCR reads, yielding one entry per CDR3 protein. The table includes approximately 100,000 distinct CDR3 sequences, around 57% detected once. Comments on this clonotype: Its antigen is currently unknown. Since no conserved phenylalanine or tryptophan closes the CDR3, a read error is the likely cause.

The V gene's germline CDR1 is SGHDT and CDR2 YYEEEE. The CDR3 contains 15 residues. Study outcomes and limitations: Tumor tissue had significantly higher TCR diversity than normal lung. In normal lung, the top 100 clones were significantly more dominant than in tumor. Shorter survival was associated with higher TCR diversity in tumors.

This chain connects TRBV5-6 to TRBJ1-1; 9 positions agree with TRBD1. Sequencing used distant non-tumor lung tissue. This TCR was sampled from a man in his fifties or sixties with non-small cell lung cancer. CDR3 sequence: CVSSFGTGLAAEAFS. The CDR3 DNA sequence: TGTGTCAGCAGCTTTGGGACAGGGCTCGCTGCTGAAGCTTTCTCT.